This T cell receptor beta chain was identified during a study of T cells after posttransplantation cyclophosphamide. General study results and limits: Donor CD8+ memory clones often dominated recipient blood repertoires at later times.

This related bone marrow graft donor gave peripheral blood on the day of marrow donation. Produced via immunoSEQ multiplex PCR; TCRdb's table is partial and in-frame only. The data list about 39,000 clones, none observed once; approximately 4.9% falls to the top ten. Deletions cut 0 bases from V and 3 bases from J, with 3 bases between. Germline CDR1 and CDR2: SEHNR and FQNEAQ (reference sequence). This CDR3 contains 13 residues. In its sample, this clone was seen many times. Its antigen is not identified. This chain links TRBV7-9 with TRBJ1-5; D is unresolved. The origin of this receptor is a woman between 45 and 65 years old in good health and a related stem cell transplant donor. The source material was PBMCs. In DNA form, the CDR3 reads TGTGCCAGCAGCTTAGCGGCCAATCAGCCCCAGCATTTT. It is translated as CASSLAANQPQHF.